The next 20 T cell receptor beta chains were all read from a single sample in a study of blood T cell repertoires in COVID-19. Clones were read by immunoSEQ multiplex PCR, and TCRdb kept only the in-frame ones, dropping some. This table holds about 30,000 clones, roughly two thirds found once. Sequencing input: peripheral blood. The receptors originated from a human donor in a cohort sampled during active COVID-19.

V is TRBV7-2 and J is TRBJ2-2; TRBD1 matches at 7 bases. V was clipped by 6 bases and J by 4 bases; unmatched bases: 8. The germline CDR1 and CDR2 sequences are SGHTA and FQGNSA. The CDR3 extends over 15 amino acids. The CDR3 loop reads CASSLDRVSTGELFF. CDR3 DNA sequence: TGTGCCAGCAGTCTCGACAGGGTTTCCACCGGGGAGCTGTTTTTT. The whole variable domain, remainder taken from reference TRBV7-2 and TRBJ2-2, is GAGVSQSPSNKVTEKGKDVELRCDPISGHTALYWYRQSLGQGLEFLIYFQGNSAPDKSGLPSDRFSAERTGGSVSTLTIQRTQQEDSAVYLCASSLDRVSTGELFFGEGSRLTVL.

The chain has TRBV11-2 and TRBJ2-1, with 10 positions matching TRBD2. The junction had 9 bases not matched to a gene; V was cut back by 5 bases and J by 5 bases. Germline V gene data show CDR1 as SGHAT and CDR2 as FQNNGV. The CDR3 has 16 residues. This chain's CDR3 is CASSLLTGLANNEQFF. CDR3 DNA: TGTGCCAGCAGCCTTCTCACGGGACTAGCGAACAATGAGCAGTTCTTC.

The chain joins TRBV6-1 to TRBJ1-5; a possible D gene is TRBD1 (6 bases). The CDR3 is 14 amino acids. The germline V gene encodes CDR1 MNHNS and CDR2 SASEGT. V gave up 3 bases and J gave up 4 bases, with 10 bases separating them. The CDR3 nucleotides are TGTGCCAGCAGTGATTCAGGGGTTAATCAGCCCCAGCATTTT. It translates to CASSDSGVNQPQHF.

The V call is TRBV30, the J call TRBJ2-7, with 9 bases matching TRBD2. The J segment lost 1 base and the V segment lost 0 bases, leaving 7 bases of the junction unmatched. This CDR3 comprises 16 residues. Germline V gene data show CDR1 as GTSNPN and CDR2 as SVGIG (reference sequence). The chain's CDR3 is CAWSVTPAGGSYEQYF. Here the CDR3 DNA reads TGTGCCTGGAGTGTAACCCCAGCGGGGGGTTCCTACGAGCAGTACTTC.

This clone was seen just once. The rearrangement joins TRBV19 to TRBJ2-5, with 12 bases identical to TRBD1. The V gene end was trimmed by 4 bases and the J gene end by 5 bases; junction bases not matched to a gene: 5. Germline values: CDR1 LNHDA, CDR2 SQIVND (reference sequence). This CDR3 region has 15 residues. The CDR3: CASSKGTGGYETQYF. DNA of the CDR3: TGTGCCAGTAGTAAAGGGACAGGGGGCTATGAGACCCAGTACTTC.

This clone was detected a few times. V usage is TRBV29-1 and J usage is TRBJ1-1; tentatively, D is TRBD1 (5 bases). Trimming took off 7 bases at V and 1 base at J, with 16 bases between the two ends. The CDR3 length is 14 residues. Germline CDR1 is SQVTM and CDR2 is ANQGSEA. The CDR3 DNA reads TGCAGCGGCGTGGGGCGGGGTTCGAACACTGAAGCTTTCTTT. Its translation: CSGVGRGSNTEAFF. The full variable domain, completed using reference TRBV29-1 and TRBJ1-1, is SAVISQKPSRDICQRGTSLTIQCQVDSQVTMMFWYRQQPGQSLTLIATANQGSEATYESGFVIDKFPISRPNLTFSTLTVSNMSPEDSSIYLCSGVGRGSNTEAFFGQGTRLTVV.

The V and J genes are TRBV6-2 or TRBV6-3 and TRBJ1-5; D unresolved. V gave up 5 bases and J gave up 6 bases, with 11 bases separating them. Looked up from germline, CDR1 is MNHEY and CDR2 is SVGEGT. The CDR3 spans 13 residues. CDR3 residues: CASSPQMSQPQHF. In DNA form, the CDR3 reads TGTGCCAGCAGTCCGCAGATGTCTCAGCCCCAGCATTTT.

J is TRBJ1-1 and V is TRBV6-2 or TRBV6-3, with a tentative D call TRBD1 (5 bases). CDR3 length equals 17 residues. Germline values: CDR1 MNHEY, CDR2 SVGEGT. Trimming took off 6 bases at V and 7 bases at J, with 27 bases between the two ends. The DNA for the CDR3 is TGTGCCAGCAGCGGACGGAGAGGACACCCGTCCGATCTTGAAGCTTTCTTT. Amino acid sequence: CASSGRRGHPSDLEAFF.

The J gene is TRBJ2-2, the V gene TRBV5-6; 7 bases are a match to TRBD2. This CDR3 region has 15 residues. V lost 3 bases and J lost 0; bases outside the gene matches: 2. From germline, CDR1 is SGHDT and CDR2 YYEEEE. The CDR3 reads CASSSLATNTGELFF. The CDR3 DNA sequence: TGTGCCAGCAGCTCACTAGCGACGAACACCGGGGAGCTGTTTTTT.

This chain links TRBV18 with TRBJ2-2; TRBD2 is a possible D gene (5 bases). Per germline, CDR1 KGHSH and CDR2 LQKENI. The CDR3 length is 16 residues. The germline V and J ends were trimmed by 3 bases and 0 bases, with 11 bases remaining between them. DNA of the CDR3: TGTGCCAGCTCACCGGGGAGTATCTCGAACACCGGGGAGCTGTTTTTT. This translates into CASSPGSISNTGELFF.

This CDR3 is CASSLGVHLGGWFF. CDR3 nucleotide sequence: TGTGCCAGCAGCTTAGGGGTCCACCTAGGCGGGTGGTTCTTC. The chain carries TRBV11-2 and TRBJ2-1, with D tentatively TRBD2 (5 bases). V lost 1 base and J 15 bases, leaving 19 bases between the germline ends. Germline V CDR1 and CDR2: SGHAT, FQNNGV. CDR3 length: 14 residues. The whole variable domain, filled in from reference TRBV11-2 and TRBJ2-1, reads EAGVAQSPRYKIIEKRQSVAFWCNPISGHATLYWYQQILGQGPKLLIQFQNNGVVDDSQLPKDRFSAERLKGVDSTLKIQPAKLEDSAVYLCASSLGVHLGGWFFGPGTRLTVL.

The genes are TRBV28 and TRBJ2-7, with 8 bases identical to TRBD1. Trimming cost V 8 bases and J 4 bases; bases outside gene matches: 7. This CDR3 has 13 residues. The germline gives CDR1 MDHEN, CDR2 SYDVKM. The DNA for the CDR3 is TGTGCCAGCGGTATTACAGGGGGTTACGAGCAGTACTTC. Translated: CASGITGGYEQYF.

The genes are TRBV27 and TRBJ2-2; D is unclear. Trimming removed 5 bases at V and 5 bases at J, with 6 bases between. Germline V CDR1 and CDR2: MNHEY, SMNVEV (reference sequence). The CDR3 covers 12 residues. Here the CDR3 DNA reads TGTGCCAGCAGTCCCCAAACCGGGGAGCTGTTTTTT. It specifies CASSPQTGELFF.

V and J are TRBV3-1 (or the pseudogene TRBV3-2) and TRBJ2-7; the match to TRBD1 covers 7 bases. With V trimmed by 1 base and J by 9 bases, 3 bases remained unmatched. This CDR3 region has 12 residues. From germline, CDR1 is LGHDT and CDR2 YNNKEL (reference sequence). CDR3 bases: TGTGCCAGCAGCCAAGGAAACAGGGGGCAGTACTTC. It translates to CASSQGNRGQYF.

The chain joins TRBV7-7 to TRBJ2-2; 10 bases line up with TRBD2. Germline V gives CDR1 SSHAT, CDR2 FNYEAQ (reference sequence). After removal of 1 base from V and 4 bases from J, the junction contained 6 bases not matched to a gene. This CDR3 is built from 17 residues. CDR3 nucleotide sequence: TGTGCCAGCAGCTTAGGTAGCGGGGGGCTCTTCACCGGGGAGCTGTTTTTT. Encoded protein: CASSLGSGGLFTGELFF.

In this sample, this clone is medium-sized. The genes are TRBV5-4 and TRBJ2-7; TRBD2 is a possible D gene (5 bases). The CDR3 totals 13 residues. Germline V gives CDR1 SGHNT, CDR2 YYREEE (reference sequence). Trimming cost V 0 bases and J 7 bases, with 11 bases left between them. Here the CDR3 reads CASSLASSSEQYF. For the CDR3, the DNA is TGTGCCAGCAGCTTGGCTTCTAGCAGTGAGCAGTACTTC.

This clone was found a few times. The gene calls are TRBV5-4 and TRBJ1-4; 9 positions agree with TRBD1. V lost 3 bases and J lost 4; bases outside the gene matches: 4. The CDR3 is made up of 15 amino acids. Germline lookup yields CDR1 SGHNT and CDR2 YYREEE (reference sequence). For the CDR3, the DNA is TGTGCCAGCAGCTGGACAGGGGCCGGTAATGAAAAACTGTTTTTT. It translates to CASSWTGAGNEKLFF.

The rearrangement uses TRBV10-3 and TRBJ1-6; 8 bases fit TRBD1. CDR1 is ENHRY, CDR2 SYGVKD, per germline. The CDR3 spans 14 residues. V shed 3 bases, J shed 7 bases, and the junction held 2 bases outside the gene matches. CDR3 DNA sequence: TGTGCCATCAGTGACGACAGGGGAAATTCACCCCTCCACTTT. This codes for CAISDDRGNSPLHF.

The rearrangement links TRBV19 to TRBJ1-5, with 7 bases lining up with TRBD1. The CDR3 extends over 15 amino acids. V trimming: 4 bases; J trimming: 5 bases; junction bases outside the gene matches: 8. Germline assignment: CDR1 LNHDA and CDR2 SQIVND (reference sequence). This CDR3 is CASSTTTGAHQPQHF. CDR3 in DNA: TGTGCCAGTAGTACCACCACAGGGGCCCATCAGCCCCAGCATTTT. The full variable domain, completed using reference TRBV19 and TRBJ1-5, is DGGITQSPKYLFRKEGQNVTLSCEQNLNHDAMYWYRQDPGQGLRLIYYSQIVNDFQKGDIAEGYSVSREKKESFPLTVTSAQKNPTAFYLCASSTTTGAHQPQHFGDGTRLSIL.

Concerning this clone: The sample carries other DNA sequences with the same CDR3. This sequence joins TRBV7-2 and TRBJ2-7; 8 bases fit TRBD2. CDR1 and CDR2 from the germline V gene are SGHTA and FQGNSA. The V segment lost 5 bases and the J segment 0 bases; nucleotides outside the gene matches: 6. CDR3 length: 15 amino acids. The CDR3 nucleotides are TGTGCCAGCAGCCCAAGCGGGACTAGCTCCTACGAGCAGTACTTC. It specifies CASSPSGTSSYEQYF.